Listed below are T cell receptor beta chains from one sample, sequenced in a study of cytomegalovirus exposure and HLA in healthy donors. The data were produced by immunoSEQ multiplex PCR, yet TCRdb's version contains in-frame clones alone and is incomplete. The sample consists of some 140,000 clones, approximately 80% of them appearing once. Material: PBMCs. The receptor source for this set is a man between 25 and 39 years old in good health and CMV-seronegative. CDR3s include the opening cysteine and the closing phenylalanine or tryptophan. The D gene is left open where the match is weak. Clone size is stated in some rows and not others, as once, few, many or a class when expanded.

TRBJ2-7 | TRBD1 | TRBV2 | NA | TGTGCCAGCAGTTGGGGGACAGGGTTTCCGTACGAGCAGTACTTC | CASSWGTGFPYEQYF
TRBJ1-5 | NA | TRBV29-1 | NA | TGCAGCGCCCTCGAGGGTGTGAATCAGCCCCAGCATTTT | CSALEGVNQPQHF
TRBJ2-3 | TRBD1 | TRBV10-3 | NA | TGTGCCATCAGGGCCGTAGGACAGGGACCAAGCACAGATACGCAGTATTTT | CAIRAVGQGPSTDTQYF
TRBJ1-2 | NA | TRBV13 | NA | TGTGCCAGCAGCCCCAGGGGATATGGCTACACCTTC | CASSPRGYGYTF
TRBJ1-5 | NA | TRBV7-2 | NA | TGTGCCAGCACCAAAGGGGCCTATCAGCCCCAGCATTTT | CASTKGAYQPQHF
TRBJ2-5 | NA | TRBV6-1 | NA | TGTGCCAGCAGTCTTACTAGCCCGGAGACCCAGTACTTC | CASSLTSPETQYF
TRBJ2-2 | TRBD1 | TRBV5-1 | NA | TGCGCCAGCAGCTTGATTGTCGGGACAGGGGAGGAGCTGTTTTTT | CASSLIVGTGEELFF
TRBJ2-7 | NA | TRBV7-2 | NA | TGTGCCAGCAGCTTAGACGCGGGCAGGGGCTACGAGCAGTACTTC | CASSLDAGRGYEQYF
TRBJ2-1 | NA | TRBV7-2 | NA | TGTGCCAGCAGACTTACGTCATACAATGAGCAGTTCTTC | CASRLTSYNEQFF
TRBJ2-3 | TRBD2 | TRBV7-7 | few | TGTGCTAGCAGCCAGACTAGCGGTAGCACAGATACGCAGTATTTT | CASSQTSGSTDTQYF
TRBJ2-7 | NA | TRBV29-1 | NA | TGCAGCGCCCGCGACGGAGGGGACTACGAGCAGTACTTC | CSARDGGDYEQYF
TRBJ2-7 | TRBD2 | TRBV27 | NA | TGTGCCAGCAGCGACCCCGGGACTAGTGGCGAGCAGTACTTC | CASSDPGTSGEQYF
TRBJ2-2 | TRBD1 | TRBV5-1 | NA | TGCGCCAGCAGCTTACAGGGGACCGGGGAGCTGTTTTTT | CASSLQGTGELFF
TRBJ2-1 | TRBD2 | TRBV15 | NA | TGTGCCGGGGGGGAGGAGGACAATGAGCAGTTCTTC | CAGGEEDNEQFF
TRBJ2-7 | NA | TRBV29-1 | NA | TGCAGCGTCCAGGCGGAGGGCCACTACGAGCAGTACTTC | CSVQAEGHYEQYF
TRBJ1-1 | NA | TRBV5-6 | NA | TGTGCCAGCAGCTTGGGCCCCGGCACTGAAGCTTTCTTT | CASSLGPGTEAFF
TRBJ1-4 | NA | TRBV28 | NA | TGTGCCAGCAGCAACCCCGCCGGACAGTCAAATGAAAAACTGTTTTTT | CASSNPAGQSNEKLFF
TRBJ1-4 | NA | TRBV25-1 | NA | TGTGCCAGCAGTCCTGGAACGAGGACTAATGAAAAACTGTTTTTT | CASSPGTRTNEKLFF